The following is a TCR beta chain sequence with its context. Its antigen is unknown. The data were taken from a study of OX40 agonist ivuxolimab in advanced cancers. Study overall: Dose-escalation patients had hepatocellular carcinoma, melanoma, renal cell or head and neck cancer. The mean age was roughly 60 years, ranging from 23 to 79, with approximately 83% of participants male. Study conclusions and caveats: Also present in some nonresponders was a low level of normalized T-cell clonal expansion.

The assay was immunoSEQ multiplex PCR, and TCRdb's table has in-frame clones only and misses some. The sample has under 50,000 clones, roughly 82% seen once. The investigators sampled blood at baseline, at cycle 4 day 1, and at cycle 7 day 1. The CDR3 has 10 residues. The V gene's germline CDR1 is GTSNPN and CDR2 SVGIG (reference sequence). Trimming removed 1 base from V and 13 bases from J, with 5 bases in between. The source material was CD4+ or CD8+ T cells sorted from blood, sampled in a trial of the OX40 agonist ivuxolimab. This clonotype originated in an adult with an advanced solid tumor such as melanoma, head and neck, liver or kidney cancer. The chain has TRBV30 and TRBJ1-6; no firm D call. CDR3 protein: CAWSGAPLHF. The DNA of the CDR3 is TGTGCCTGGAGTGGCGCCCCCCTCCACTTT.